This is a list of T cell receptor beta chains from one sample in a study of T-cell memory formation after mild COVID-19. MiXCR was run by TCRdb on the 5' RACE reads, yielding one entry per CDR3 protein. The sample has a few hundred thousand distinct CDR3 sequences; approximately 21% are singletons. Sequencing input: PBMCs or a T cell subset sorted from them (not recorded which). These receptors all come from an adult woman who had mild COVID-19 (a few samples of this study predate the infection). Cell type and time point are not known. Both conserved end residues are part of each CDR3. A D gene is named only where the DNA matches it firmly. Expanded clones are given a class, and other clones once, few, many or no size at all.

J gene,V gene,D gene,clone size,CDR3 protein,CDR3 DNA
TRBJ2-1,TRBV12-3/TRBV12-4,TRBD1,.,CASSTTPDRVFF,TGTGCCAGCAGTACAACTCCGGACAGGGTATTCTTC
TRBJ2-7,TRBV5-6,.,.,CASSGDSAYEQYF,TGTGCCAGCAGCGGGGACTCGGCCTACGAGCAGTACTTC
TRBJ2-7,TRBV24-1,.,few,CATSAGVGSYEQYF,TGTGCCACCAGTGCGGGGGTGGGGTCCTACGAGCAGTACTTC
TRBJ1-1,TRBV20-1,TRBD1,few,CSARSAGTADTEAFF,TGCAGTGCTAGATCAGCCGGGACAGCGGACACTGAAGCTTTCTTT
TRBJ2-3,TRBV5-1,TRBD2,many,CASSSSGGTSGDTQYF,TGCGCCAGCAGCTCCAGCGGGGGAACATCAGGGGATACGCAGTATTTT
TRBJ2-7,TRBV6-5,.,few,CASSYSWQDYEQYF,TGTGCCAGCAGTTACTCGTGGCAGGACTACGAGCAGTACTTC
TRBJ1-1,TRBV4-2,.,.,CASSPVSGGRLNTEAFF,TGTGCCAGCAGCCCGGTGAGCGGAGGACGTCTGAACACTGAAGCTTTCTTT
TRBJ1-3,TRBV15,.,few,CATSSGREGLGNTIYF,TGTGCCACCAGCAGCGGAAGAGAGGGGCTCGGAAACACCATATATTTT
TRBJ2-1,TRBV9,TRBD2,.,CASSATSGINEQFF,TGTGCCAGCAGCGCGACTAGCGGGATTAATGAGCAGTTCTTC
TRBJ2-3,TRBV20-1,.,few,CSAREGENGDTQYF,TGCAGTGCTAGAGAGGGGGAGAATGGTGATACGCAGTATTTT
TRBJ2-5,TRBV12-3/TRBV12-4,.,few,CASSLGGGVVGTQYF,TGTGCCAGCAGTTTGGGGGGGGGCGTAGTAGGGACCCAGTACTTC
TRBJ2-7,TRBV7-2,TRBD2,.,CASSRLAEGYEQYF,TGTGCCAGCAGCCGACTAGCGGAAGGCTACGAGCAGTACTTC
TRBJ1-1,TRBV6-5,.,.,CASSTRERVGEAFF,TGTGCCAGCAGTACCCGGGAAAGGGTTGGTGAAGCTTTCTTT
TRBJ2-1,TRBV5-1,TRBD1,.,CASSLQGAEEQFF,TGCGCCAGCAGCCTACAGGGGGCCGAGGAGCAGTTCTTC
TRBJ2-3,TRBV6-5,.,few,CASSYRGPSDTQYF,TGTGCCAGCAGTTACCGAGGTCCGTCGGATACGCAGTATTTT
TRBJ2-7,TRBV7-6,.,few,CASSLDGGGYEQYF,TGTGCCAGCAGCTTAGATGGGGGAGGATACGAGCAGTACTTC
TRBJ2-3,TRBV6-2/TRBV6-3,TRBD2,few,CASSYRRLAGYTDTQYF,TGTGCCAGCAGTTATAGGAGACTAGCGGGATACACAGATACGCAGTATTTT
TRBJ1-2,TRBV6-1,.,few,CASSVFAGELDGYTF,TGTGCCAGCAGTGTTTTTGCAGGGGAGCTAGATGGCTACACCTTC
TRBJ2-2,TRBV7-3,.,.,CASSTGTPRELFF,TGTGCCAGCAGCACCGGGACTCCCCGGGAGCTGTTTTTT
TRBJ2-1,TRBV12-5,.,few,CASGLERTAGYNEQFF,TGTGCTAGTGGTTTGGAACGGACAGCCGGCTACAATGAGCAGTTCTTC
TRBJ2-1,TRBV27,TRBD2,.,CASSSSGSYEQFF,TGTGCCAGCAGTTCTAGCGGGAGTTATGAGCAGTTCTTC
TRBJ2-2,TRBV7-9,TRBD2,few,CASSLLAGVPGELFF,TGTGCCAGCAGCTTACTGGCGGGGGTTCCCGGGGAGCTGTTTTTT
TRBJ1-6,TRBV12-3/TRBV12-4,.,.,CASSSADRGSPLHF,TGTGCCAGCAGTTCCGCCGACCGAGGGTCACCCCTCCACTTT
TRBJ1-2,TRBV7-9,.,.,CASSFLEYGYTF,TGTGCCAGCAGCTTCCTGGAGTATGGCTACACCTTC
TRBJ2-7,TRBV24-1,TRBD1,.,CATCDRVTYEQYF,TGTGCCACCTGTGACAGGGTTACCTACGAGCAGTACTTC
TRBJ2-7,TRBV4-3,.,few,CASSQESGHEQYF,TGCGCCAGCAGCCAAGAGTCGGGTCACGAGCAGTACTTC
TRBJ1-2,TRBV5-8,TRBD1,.,CASSLDGAGQTNYGYTF,TGTGCCAGCAGCTTGGATGGGGCGGGACAGACTAACTATGGCTACACCTTC
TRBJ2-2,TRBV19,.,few,CASSTHTGELFF,TGTGCCAGTAGTACCCACACCGGGGAGCTGTTTTTT
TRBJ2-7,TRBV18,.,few,CASSPAEGYEQYF,TGTGCCAGCTCACCGGCCGAAGGCTACGAGCAGTACTTC
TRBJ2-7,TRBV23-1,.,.,CASSDPGAFFYEQYF,TGCGCCAGCAGTGACCCGGGAGCTTTTTTTTACGAGCAGTACTTC
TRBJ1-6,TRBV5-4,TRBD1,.,CASSLPTGQHNSPLHF,TGTGCCAGCAGCCTACCGACGGGACAGCATAATTCACCCCTCCACTTT
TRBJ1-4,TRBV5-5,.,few,CASSLEQGGGNEKLFF,TGTGCCAGCAGCTTGGAACAGGGTGGGGGAAATGAAAAACTGTTTTTT
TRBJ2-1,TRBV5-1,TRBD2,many,CASSLTSGGANEQFF,TGCGCCAGCAGCCTCACTAGCGGGGGGGCGAATGAGCAGTTCTTC
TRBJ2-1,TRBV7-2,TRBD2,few,CASSPGGLAGGLYNEQFF,TGTGCCAGCAGCCCAGGGGGACTAGCGGGGGGGCTGTACAATGAGCAGTTCTTC
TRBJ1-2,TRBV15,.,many,CATSRERLGDGYTF,TGTGCCACCAGCAGAGAGAGGCTCGGGGATGGCTACACCTTC
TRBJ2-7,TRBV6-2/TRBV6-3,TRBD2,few,CASSPGLAGSLEQYF,TGTGCCAGCAGCCCCGGACTAGCGGGGAGTTTGGAGCAGTACTTC
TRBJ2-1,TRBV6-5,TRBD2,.,CASSYLTSGGTNEQFF,TGTGCCAGCAGTTACCTTACTAGCGGGGGAACAAATGAGCAGTTCTTC
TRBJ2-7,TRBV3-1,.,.,CASSQSLASTYEQYF,TGTGCCAGCAGCCAATCGCTAGCGTCCACCTACGAGCAGTACTTC
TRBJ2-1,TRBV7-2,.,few,CASSLLHGQAEQFF,TGTGCCAGCAGCTTACTACACGGGCAAGCGGAGCAGTTCTTC
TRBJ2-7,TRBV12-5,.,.,CASRTFNSYEQYF,TGTGCTAGTAGGACTTTCAACTCCTACGAGCAGTACTTC
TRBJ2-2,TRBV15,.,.,CATSPLGNTGELFF,TGTGCCACCAGCCCCCTTGGGAACACCGGGGAGCTGTTTTTT
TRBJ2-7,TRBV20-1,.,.,CSAAGQNSYEQYF,TGCAGTGCTGCGGGACAGAACTCCTACGAGCAGTACTTC
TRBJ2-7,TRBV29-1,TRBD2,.,CSVEGTRIYEQYF,TGCAGCGTTGAGGGGACTAGGATCTACGAGCAGTACTTC
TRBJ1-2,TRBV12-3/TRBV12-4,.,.,CASREGNWGGYTF,TGTGCCAGCCGAGAGGGTAACTGGGGCGGCTACACCTTC
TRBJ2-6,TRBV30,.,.,CAWTGSGANVLTF,TGTGCCTGGACTGGCTCTGGGGCCAACGTCCTGACTTTC
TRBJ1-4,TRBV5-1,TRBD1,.,CASSPQGGGSEKLFF,TGCGCCAGCAGCCCCCAGGGGGGAGGCAGTGAAAAACTGTTTTTT
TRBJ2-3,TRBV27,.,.,CASSPDHGGPDTQYF,TGTGCCAGCAGTCCAGACCACGGAGGCCCAGATACGCAGTATTTT
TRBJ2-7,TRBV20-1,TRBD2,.,CSARGGSGSSYEQYF,TGCAGTGCTAGAGGGGGTAGCGGGAGCTCCTACGAGCAGTACTTC
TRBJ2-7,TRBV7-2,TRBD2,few,CASSYAGTSGTYEQYF,TGTGCCAGCAGCTACGCCGGGACTAGCGGCACCTACGAGCAGTACTTC
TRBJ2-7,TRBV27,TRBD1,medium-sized,CASAGQASSYEQYF,TGTGCCAGCGCAGGACAGGCCTCCTCCTACGAGCAGTACTTC
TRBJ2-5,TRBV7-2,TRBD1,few,CASSLGTGGAGETQYF,TGTGCCAGCAGCTTAGGGACAGGGGGCGCGGGGGAGACCCAGTACTTC
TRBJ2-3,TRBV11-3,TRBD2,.,CASSQGAGEEGTDTQYF,TGTGCCAGCAGCCAGGGAGCGGGAGAAGAGGGGACAGATACGCAGTATTTT
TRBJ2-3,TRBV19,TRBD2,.,CASSTPGGRTDTQYF,TGTGCCAGTAGTACCCCGGGAGGACGCACAGATACGCAGTATTTT